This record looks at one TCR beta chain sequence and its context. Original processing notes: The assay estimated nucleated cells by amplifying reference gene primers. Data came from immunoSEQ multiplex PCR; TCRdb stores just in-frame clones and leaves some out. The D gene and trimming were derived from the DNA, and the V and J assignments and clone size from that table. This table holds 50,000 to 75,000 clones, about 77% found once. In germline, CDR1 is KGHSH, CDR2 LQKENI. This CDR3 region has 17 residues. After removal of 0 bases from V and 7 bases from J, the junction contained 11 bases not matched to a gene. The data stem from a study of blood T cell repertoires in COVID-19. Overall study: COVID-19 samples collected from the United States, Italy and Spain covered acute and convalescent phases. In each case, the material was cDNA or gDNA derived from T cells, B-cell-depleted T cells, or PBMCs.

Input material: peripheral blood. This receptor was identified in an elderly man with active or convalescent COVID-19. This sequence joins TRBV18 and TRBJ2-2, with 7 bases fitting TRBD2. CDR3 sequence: CASSPPFRDYENGELFF. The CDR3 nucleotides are TGTGCCAGCTCACCACCCTTCCGGGACTATGAAAACGGGGAGCTGTTTTTT.